This is a list of T cell receptor beta chains from one sample in a study of T cell responses to AZD1222 COVID-19 vaccine. The protocol was immunoSEQ multiplex PCR, while the TCRdb copy is restricted to in-frame clones and leaves out a portion. The table lists tens of thousands of clones, 70% to 90% of them singletons. The source was peripheral blood, collected on day 0 of AZD1222 vaccination. The source of these receptors is an adult in good health. The CDR3 runs from the conserved cysteine through the conserved F or W. D genes are given only for firm matches. Rows give clone size only sometimes, using once, few, many, or a class for an expanded clone.

cdr3_length | j_call | d_call | clone_size | v_call | cdr3_aa | cdr3_nt
14 | TRBJ2-5 | TRBD1 | NA | TRBV7-3 | CASSEGTDRETQYF | TGTGCCAGCAGCGAGGGGACAGATCGAGAGACCCAGTACTTC
16 | TRBJ2-4 | NA | NA | TRBV5-6 | CASSLQGIEAKNIQYF | TGTGCCAGCAGCTTGCAGGGTATCGAGGCCAAAAACATTCAGTACTTC
13 | TRBJ1-1 | NA | once | TRBV27 | CASSFLGFSEAFF | TGTGCCAGCAGTTTTTTGGGGTTTTCTGAAGCTTTCTTT
17 | TRBJ1-4 | NA | NA | TRBV28 | CATLKGGAAATNEKLFF | TGTGCCACCCTAAAGGGAGGGGCAGCTGCAACTAATGAAAAACTGTTTTTT
15 | TRBJ2-5 | NA | NA | TRBV2 | CASSDDRGYQETQYF | TGTGCCAGCAGTGATGATAGGGGGTACCAAGAGACCCAGTACTTC
13 | TRBJ1-1 | NA | NA | TRBV7-2 | CASIRNVAGEAFF | TGTGCCAGCATCCGAAACGTAGCGGGTGAAGCTTTCTTT
16 | TRBJ1-6 | NA | NA | TRBV7-2 | CASSLPPGTVNSPLHF | TGTGCCAGCAGCTTACCCCCCGGGACGGTTAATTCACCCCTCCACTTT
16 | TRBJ2-5 | TRBD2 | NA | TRBV5-1 | CASSFGTSGGQETQYF | TGCGCCAGCAGCTTTGGGACTAGCGGGGGGCAGGAAACCCAGTACTTC
16 | TRBJ2-7 | NA | NA | TRBV25-1 | CASSIHSGPRDYEQYF | TGTGCCAGCAGTATCCACTCCGGGCCCCGGGACTACGAGCAGTACTTC
16 | TRBJ1-2 | NA | NA | TRBV18 | CASSPRSQGNFYGYTF | TGTGCCAGCTCACCACGCTCACAGGGAAACTTCTATGGCTACACCTTC
13 | TRBJ1-1 | NA | NA | TRBV11-1 | CASSLRGPTEAFF | TGTGCCAGCAGCCTCAGGGGCCCCACTGAAGCTTTCTTT
15 | TRBJ2-7 | NA | NA | TRBV7-3 | CASSLTGAVRAEQYF | TGTGCCAGCAGCCTTACGGGCGCTGTCAGGGCCGAGCAGTACTTC
14 | TRBJ2-7 | TRBD2 | NA | TRBV5-1 | CASSFRGVAYEQYF | TGCGCCAGCAGCTTTCGGGGGGTAGCCTACGAGCAGTACTTC
16 | TRBJ1-4 | NA | NA | TRBV5-1 | CASSLVGGRVPEKLFF | TGCGCCAGCAGCTTGGTTGGGGGCAGGGTCCCTGAAAAACTGTTTTTT
16 | TRBJ1-2 | TRBD1 | NA | TRBV13 | CASSLGQGRNKLGYTF | TGTGCCAGCAGCTTGGGACAGGGGAGAAATAAGCTTGGCTACACCTTC
15 | TRBJ1-5 | TRBD1 | NA | TRBV18 | CASSLGQGSNQPQHF | TGTGCCAGCTCATTGGGACAGGGAAGCAATCAGCCCCAGCATTTT
15 | TRBJ1-2 | NA | NA | TRBV13 | CASSFRESGVGGYTF | TGTGCCAGCAGCTTCCGGGAGTCGGGCGTTGGGGGCTACACCTTC
14 | TRBJ1-1 | NA | NA | TRBV7-3 | CASSPMGQRHQAFF | TGTGCCAGCAGCCCGATGGGTCAGAGACACCAAGCTTTCTTT
16 | TRBJ2-1 | TRBD2 | NA | TRBV28 | CASSPHSGGGSNEQFF | TGTGCCAGCAGTCCTCATAGCGGGGGGGGCTCCAATGAGCAGTTCTTC
13 | TRBJ2-3 | NA | NA | TRBV12-3/TRBV12-4 | CASSPERRATQYF | TGTGCCAGCAGCCCGGAGCGTCGGGCTACGCAGTATTTT
17 | TRBJ2-1 | TRBD2 | NA | TRBV24-1 | CATSDYGLAGGVDEQFF | TGTGCCACCAGTGACTACGGACTAGCGGGGGGTGTCGATGAGCAGTTCTTC
14 | TRBJ2-7 | NA | NA | TRBV6-2/TRBV6-3 | CASSFGGNSYEQYF | TGTGCCAGCAGTTTTGGCGGCAACTCCTACGAGCAGTACTTC
17 | TRBJ1-4 | NA | NA | TRBV11-2 | CASSLDAFVAVNEKLFF | TGTGCCAGCAGCTTAGATGCTTTTGTGGCAGTGAATGAAAAACTGTTTTTT
13 | TRBJ1-4 | NA | once | TRBV12-3/TRBV12-4 | CASSLRGGEKLFF | TGTGCCAGCAGTTTGCGGGGTGGTGAAAAACTGTTTTTT
11 | TRBJ2-5 | NA | NA | TRBV29-1 | CSVALRETQYF | TGCAGCGTTGCATTAAGAGAGACCCAGTACTTC
11 | TRBJ2-5 | NA | NA | TRBV5-1 | CASSFGETQYF | TGCGCCAGCAGCTTCGGAGAGACCCAGTACTTC
14 | TRBJ2-7 | NA | few | TRBV6-5 | CASSYSAGTYEQYF | TGTGCCAGCAGTTACTCTGCGGGAACCTACGAGCAGTACTTC
13 | TRBJ1-1 | TRBD1 | NA | TRBV12-3/TRBV12-4 | CASNPGQGFEAFF | TGTGCCAGCAACCCGGGACAGGGCTTTGAAGCTTTCTTT
14 | TRBJ1-4 | TRBD1 | few | TRBV6-4 | CASSPRQGGEKLFF | TGTGCCAGCAGTCCCCGACAGGGTGGTGAAAAACTGTTTTTT
16 | TRBJ1-2 | TRBD1 | NA | TRBV19 | CASSTGGTVTNYGYTF | TGTGCCAGTAGTACCGGAGGGACAGTTACCAACTATGGCTACACCTTC
14 | TRBJ1-3 | NA | NA | TRBV6-5 | CASSYNLDANTIYF | TGTGCCAGCAGTTATAACCTAGATGCGAACACCATATATTTT
15 | TRBJ1-2 | TRBD1 | NA | TRBV10-3 | CAIRGTGDGWYGYTF | TGTGCCATCAGGGGGACAGGGGACGGTTGGTATGGCTACACCTTC
16 | TRBJ1-1 | NA | NA | TRBV21-1 | CASSNKHDRGDTEAFF | TGTGCCAGCAGCAACAAACATGACAGGGGTGACACTGAAGCTTTCTTT
15 | TRBJ2-7 | NA | NA | TRBV4-2 | CASSQDPSSSYEQYF | TGTGCCAGCAGCCAAGATCCTTCCAGCTCCTACGAGCAGTACTTC
16 | TRBJ2-2 | NA | NA | TRBV7-7 | CASSRDPSPNTGELFF | TGTGCTAGCAGCCGGGACCCTTCTCCAAACACCGGGGAGCTGTTTTTT
16 | TRBJ2-1 | TRBD1 | once | TRBV7-9 | CASSLVVGDRGHEQFF | TGTGCCAGCAGCCTAGTCGTAGGGGACAGGGGTCATGAGCAGTTCTTC
15 | TRBJ1-1 | NA | once | TRBV6-5 | CASSSKTRIFTEAFF | TGTGCCAGCAGCTCCAAGACCCGGATTTTTACTGAAGCTTTCTTT
16 | TRBJ2-2 | NA | NA | TRBV5-1 | CASSLASPGETGELFF | TGCGCCAGCAGCTTGGCGTCCCCCGGGGAAACCGGGGAGCTGTTTTTT
15 | TRBJ1-2 | NA | NA | TRBV4-3 | CASSQEGVASYGYTF | TGCGCCAGCAGCCAAGAAGGCGTAGCCTCGTATGGCTACACCTTC
13 | TRBJ1-3 | NA | NA | TRBV3-1/TRBV3-2 | CASSQDPRGAIYF | TGTGCCAGCAGCCAAGATCCCCGGGGAGCCATATATTTT
14 | TRBJ2-1 | NA | NA | TRBV2 | CASSGVAKYNEQFF | TGTGCCAGCAGTGGTGTAGCCAAGTACAATGAGCAGTTCTTC
15 | TRBJ2-7 | NA | once | TRBV4-1 | CASSASTGSAYEQYF | TGCGCCAGCAGCGCATCCACAGGCAGCGCCTACGAGCAGTACTTC
15 | TRBJ2-1 | NA | NA | TRBV7-8 | CASSLRQSSYNEQFF | TGTGCCAGCAGCTTGAGGCAGAGCTCCTACAATGAGCAGTTCTTC
15 | TRBJ2-2 | TRBD1 | NA | TRBV9 | CASSVGQVETGELFF | TGTGCCAGCAGCGTTGGACAGGTCGAGACCGGGGAGCTGTTTTTT
12 | TRBJ2-1 | NA | NA | TRBV6-1 | CASSEQGNEQFF | TGTGCCAGCAGTGAACAGGGGAATGAGCAGTTCTTC
15 | TRBJ1-1 | NA | NA | TRBV18 | CASSPPTRGGTEAFF | TGTGCCAGCTCACCACCGACCAGGGGAGGAACTGAAGCTTTCTTT
13 | TRBJ1-2 | NA | NA | TRBV29-1 | CSVETAYSYGYTF | TGCAGCGTTGAAACAGCCTATAGCTATGGCTACACCTTC
15 | TRBJ1-1 | TRBD1 | NA | TRBV24-1 | CATSDQRTGNTEAFF | TGTGCCACCAGTGATCAAAGGACAGGGAACACTGAAGCTTTCTTT
13 | TRBJ2-2 | NA | NA | TRBV2 | CASSYIGTGELFF | TGTGCCAGCAGTTACATAGGCACCGGGGAGCTGTTTTTT